This TCR beta chain originates from a study of blood T cell repertoires in COVID-19. The overall study: There were acute and convalescent COVID-19 samples, and they came from the United States, Italy and Spain.

Sequencing used immunoSEQ multiplex PCR; TCRdb keeps in-frame clones, though not all of them. In the table there are roughly 92,000 clones, roughly 86% of which are singletons. CDR1 is LNHDA, CDR2 SQIVND, per germline (reference sequence). Between the trimmed V and J ends, which lost 3 bases and 2 bases, there was a span of 10 bases. The CDR3 sequence is 14 residues long. The chain employs TRBV19 and TRBJ1-2, with D hard to call. Material for sequencing was peripheral blood. The TCR comes from a man aged 45-65 years with acute or convalescent COVID-19. The CDR3 loop reads CASSMTNPNYGYTF. CDR3 bases: TGTGCCAGTAGTATGACAAACCCAAACTATGGCTACACCTTC.